The rows below give T cell receptor beta chains drawn from one sample of a study of cytotoxic CD8 clonotypes in ibrutinib-treated CLL. Measured with immunoSEQ multiplex PCR; TCRdb has only the in-frame clones, and not every one. The table lists 200,000 to 250,000 clones, 70% of them singletons. The input for sequencing was PBMCs, taken after 24 months of ibrutinib treatment. Receptors originate from a human donor with chronic lymphocytic leukemia. The CDR3 runs from the conserved cysteine through the conserved F or W. A D gene is named only where the DNA matches it firmly. Size is omitted from some rows. Given values are once, few, many or a class for expanded clones.

clone size	V gene	D gene	J gene	CDR3 DNA	CDR3 protein
NA	TRBV10-1	NA	TRBJ2-2	TGCGCCAGCAGTGAATCTGGCCCGTCGGGGGAGCTGTTTTTT	CASSESGPSGELFF
NA	TRBV9	TRBD2	TRBJ2-7	TGTGCCAGCAGCGTAGGCGCGGGAGCCGACGAGCAGTACTTC	CASSVGAGADEQYF
few	TRBV4-1	TRBD1	TRBJ1-5	TGCGCCAGCAGCCTCGAGACAGGGTCTAGTCAGCCCCAGCATTTT	CASSLETGSSQPQHF
few	TRBV2	TRBD1	TRBJ1-1	TGTGCCAGCAGTAGAACAGGGGATAACGCTGAAGCTTTCTTT	CASSRTGDNAEAFF
few	TRBV5-4	NA	TRBJ2-6	TGTGCCAGCAGCTTGGAGGGCTCTGGGGCCAACGTCCTGACTTTC	CASSLEGSGANVLTF
NA	TRBV11-3	TRBD2	TRBJ2-7	TGTGCCAGCAGCCACCCTCGGCGGGAGGGCCCGTACGAGCAGTACTTC	CASSHPRREGPYEQYF
NA	TRBV7-2	TRBD2	TRBJ2-7	TGTGCCAGCAGCTTAGGTGAGGTTGCTAGCGGGACCTACGAGCAGTACTTC	CASSLGEVASGTYEQYF
NA	TRBV28	NA	TRBJ2-7	TGTGCCAGCCTTACCCCTCTCCGGGCCTACGAGCAGTACTTC	CASLTPLRAYEQYF
NA	TRBV28	NA	TRBJ2-7	TGTGCCAGCAGTTTATTTGGACAAACCTACGAGCAGTACTTC	CASSLFGQTYEQYF
NA	TRBV5-1	NA	TRBJ2-1	TGCGCCAGCAGCTTGGATCGGGCTAGCCGTTACAATGAGCAGTTCTTC	CASSLDRASRYNEQFF
NA	TRBV6-5	TRBD1	TRBJ2-5	TGTGCCAGCAGTTGGACAGGGGGACTCCAAGAGACCCAGTACTTC	CASSWTGGLQETQYF
NA	TRBV5-1	NA	TRBJ2-2	TGCGCCAGCAGCTTAGCGGTCATGACCGGGGAGCTGTTTTTT	CASSLAVMTGELFF
NA	TRBV27	TRBD2	TRBJ2-1	TGTGCCAGCAGTTTTCGGACTAGCGGGAGTGAGCAGTTCTTC	CASSFRTSGSEQFF
NA	TRBV9	NA	TRBJ2-7	TGTGCCAGCGGAAACGAGCAGTACTTC	CASGNEQYF
NA	TRBV5-1	NA	TRBJ2-3	TGCGCCAGCAGCTTGGACCCGGGAGAGTCAGATACGCAGTATTTT	CASSLDPGESDTQYF
NA	TRBV5-1	TRBD2	TRBJ2-7	TGCGCCAGCAAAGACCAGCGGGAGACTGAGCAGTACTTC	CASKDQRETEQYF
NA	TRBV19	NA	TRBJ2-7	TGTGCCAGTAGTCGTACTAGCCATTCTGACGAGCAGTACTTC	CASSRTSHSDEQYF
NA	TRBV2	NA	TRBJ2-2	TGTGCCAGCAGTGACTCTGGGGACCCCAGAGGTTTAGAGCTGTTTTTT	CASSDSGDPRGLELFF
few	TRBV6-5	NA	TRBJ2-5	TGTGCCAGCAGTTACGGAGCGGGCGAACAAGAGACCCAGTACTTC	CASSYGAGEQETQYF
NA	TRBV6-1	NA	TRBJ2-7	TGTGCCAGCAGGGACGGAAACTACGAGCAGTACTTC	CASRDGNYEQYF
few	TRBV6-5	TRBD1	TRBJ2-7	TGTGCCAGCAGCCCACAGGGGGCAGTGTACGAGCAGTACTTC	CASSPQGAVYEQYF
NA	TRBV27	NA	TRBJ1-1	TGTGCCAGCAGTCCACAGGGCGTGAACACTGAAGCTTTCTTT	CASSPQGVNTEAFF
NA	TRBV29-1	NA	TRBJ2-7	TGCAGCGTTATCTGGGGGGTCTACGAGCAGTACTTC	CSVIWGVYEQYF
NA	TRBV29-1	NA	TRBJ1-2	TGCAGCGTTGAAGATGGGCGAACTAACTATGGCTACACCTTC	CSVEDGRTNYGYTF
few	TRBV11-3	NA	TRBJ2-1	TGTGCCAGCAGCCCCAGGGGTTTCAATGAGCAGTTCTTC	CASSPRGFNEQFF
few	TRBV28	NA	TRBJ1-4	TGTGCCAGCAGTACATCCAGGGACGGGGGGATACTGTTTTTT	CASSTSRDGGILFF
NA	TRBV5-1	TRBD1	TRBJ1-1	TGCGCCAGCAGCACCGGGACAGGGGGGCTGGCTTTCTTT	CASSTGTGGLAFF
NA	TRBV12-5	NA	TRBJ2-3	TGTGCTAGTGGTTTGGCGACCCATGGGGGTCCAGATACGCAGTATTTT	CASGLATHGGPDTQYF
NA	TRBV30	NA	TRBJ2-1	TGTGCCTCCGCGTTTGGCTCCTACAATGAGCAGTTCTTC	CASAFGSYNEQFF
NA	TRBV27	NA	TRBJ2-7	TGTGCCAGCAGTGGAGGGGCGAGCTCCTACGAGCAGTACTTC	CASSGGASSYEQYF
NA	TRBV4-3	NA	TRBJ2-3	TGCGCCAGCAGCCGAGCCGAAGACGGAGATACGCAGTATTTT	CASSRAEDGDTQYF
NA	TRBV28	NA	TRBJ1-5	TGTGCCAGCAGTTTACAGTTTACAGCGAATCAGCCCCAGCATTTT	CASSLQFTANQPQHF
NA	TRBV6-1	NA	TRBJ2-7	TGTGCCAGTAATCGGGATTATGAGGGCAACGAGCAGTACTTC	CASNRDYEGNEQYF
NA	TRBV18	TRBD1	TRBJ1-4	TGTGCCAGCGGGCCGAACAGGGGGGAAGAAAAACTGTTTTTT	CASGPNRGEEKLFF
NA	TRBV21-1	NA	TRBJ2-3	TGTGCCAGCAGCCCACGGGGGACACCTTCACCGGGAGTAGATACGCAGTATTTT	CASSPRGTPSPGVDTQYF
once	TRBV28	NA	TRBJ1-4	TGTGCCAGCAGTTTAGCCCCGCCTAGGGAAAAACTGTTTTTT	CASSLAPPREKLFF
NA	TRBV11-3	TRBD1	TRBJ2-7	TGTGCCAGCAGCCCGACAGGGGGCGAATACGAGCAGTACTTC	CASSPTGGEYEQYF
NA	TRBV6-6	NA	TRBJ1-5	TGTGCCAGCAGTGGCCCCACAGGGCCCCAGCATTTT	CASSGPTGPQHF
NA	TRBV15	NA	TRBJ2-7	TGTGCCACCAGCAGAGTCAGGCAGGGGTTCCACGAGCAGTACTTC	CATSRVRQGFHEQYF
NA	TRBV27	NA	TRBJ2-4	NA	CASSFRGRDIQYF
NA	TRBV19	NA	TRBJ1-5	TGTGCCAGTAGCCGACGCAATCAGCCCCAGCATTTT	CASSRRNQPQHF
NA	TRBV4-2	NA	TRBJ2-2	TGTGCCAGCCAAATCGACCCCAGCACCGGGGAGCTGTTTTTT	CASQIDPSTGELFF
NA	TRBV29-1	NA	TRBJ1-2	TGCAGCGTTGCGGTGGGGGATGGCTACACCTTC	CSVAVGDGYTF
NA	TRBV30	TRBD2	TRBJ2-2	TGTGCCTGGAGTGGGACTAGCGGGCTCACCGGGGAGCTGTTTTTT	CAWSGTSGLTGELFF
NA	TRBV28	NA	TRBJ2-7	TGTGCCAGCACCTCTTTTAACGAGCAGTACTTC	CASTSFNEQYF
NA	TRBV14	NA	TRBJ2-2	TGTGCCAGCAGCCTCGTTAGCGGAGCTAACACCGGGGAGCTGTTTTTT	CASSLVSGANTGELFF
few	TRBV4-2	TRBD2	TRBJ2-5	TGTGCCAGCAGCCAAGGTCTAGCGGGAGACGCCCAGTACTTC	CASSQGLAGDAQYF
NA	TRBV5-1	TRBD2	TRBJ2-5	TGCGCCAGCAGTCTTCCACTAGCGGGGCAAGAGACCCAGTACTTC	CASSLPLAGQETQYF
once	TRBV5-6	NA	TRBJ2-5	TGTGCCAGCAGCCCCGAGACAGCGGAGACCCAGTACTTC	CASSPETAETQYF
NA	TRBV7-9	NA	TRBJ1-2	TGTGCCAGCAGCTTGAGACCGGACAGTATGGGCTACACCTTC	CASSLRPDSMGYTF
NA	TRBV10-3	NA	TRBJ1-1	TGTGCCATCAGTGAGTCGATCGGGGCGACCACTGAAGCTTTCTTT	CAISESIGATTEAFF
NA	TRBV9	NA	TRBJ1-1	TGTGCCAGCAGCCCAGGGCGGGGAGCGGGCACTGAAGCTTTCTTT	CASSPGRGAGTEAFF